These 6 T cell receptor beta chains were sequenced from one sample in a study of blood T cells in healthy people across ages. The second PCR ran roughly 6 to 12 cycles with a sample-barcoded 5' primer and J-beta primers. TCRdb used MiXCR to reprocess the 5' RACE reads, holding one entry per CDR3 protein. Here the sample spans 1.5 million to 2 million distinct CDR3 sequences, roughly 52% being singletons. Sample: blood. Receptors originate from a woman aged 40 to 50 in good health.

This clonotype was seen once. The chain carries TRBV25-1 and TRBJ1-6; D is undetermined. The germline V and J ends were trimmed by 2 bases and 8 bases, with 4 bases remaining between them. The CDR3 runs to 12 residues. The germline V gene encodes CDR1 MGHDK and CDR2 SYGVNS. Here the CDR3 DNA reads TGTGCCAGCAGTGAAGCCTATTCACCCCTCCACTTT. Translated, it gives CASSEAYSPLHF.

This clonotype was seen a few times. The CDR3 loop is CSALRPSTDTQYF. The CDR3 DNA follows: TGCAGTGCCCTACGACCAAGCACAGATACGCAGTATTTT. The chain is built from TRBV20-1 and TRBJ2-3; D is unclear. CDR1 and CDR2 from the germline V gene are DFQATT and SNEGSKA (reference sequence). The V end lost 6 bases, the J end lost 0 bases, and 10 bases lay between the germline ends. The CDR3 has 13 residues.

This chain links TRBV6-4 with TRBJ2-1; 14 bases are a match to TRBD2. The length of the CDR3 is 16 residues. The junction had 1 base not matched to a gene; V was cut back by 0 bases and J by 6 bases. Germline V gene lookup returns CDR1 MRHNA and CDR2 SNTAGT. The CDR3 DNA follows: TGTGCCAGCAGTGACTCGACTAGCGGGGGGGCCAATGAGCAGTTCTTC. This gives the protein CASSDSTSGGANEQFF.

This clonotype was counted between two and nine times. The V call is TRBV27, the J call TRBJ2-3; TRBD2 is a possible D gene (5 bases). The germline CDR1 and CDR2 sequences are MNHEY and SMNVEV (reference sequence). The V end lost 7 bases, the J end lost 0 bases, and 14 bases lay between the germline ends. The CDR3 is 15 amino acids. CDR3 sequence: CASTRTRQSTDTQYF. In nucleotides, the CDR3 is TGTGCCAGCACCCGGACTCGCCAGAGCACAGATACGCAGTATTTT.

Here the CDR3 DNA reads TGTGCCAGCAGACAAGCCGACCGGGACATTCAGTACTTC. Translated, it gives CASRQADRDIQYF. The V and J genes are TRBV6-6 and TRBJ2-7; no clear D. The tail of the sequence fits TRBJ2-4 better, so the J call may be wrong. The CDR3 runs to 13 residues. Germline assignment: CDR1 MNHNY and CDR2 SVGAGI (reference sequence).

The gene calls are TRBV5-1 and TRBJ2-5, with unresolved D. This CDR3 region has 12 residues. Germline lookup yields CDR1 SGHRS and CDR2 YFSETQ. V dropped 1 base and J dropped 11 bases, with 12 bases sitting between them. The CDR3 DNA follows: TGCGCCAGCAGCTTGACAGAGAATGAGCAGTACTTC. Its translation: CASSLTENEQYF.